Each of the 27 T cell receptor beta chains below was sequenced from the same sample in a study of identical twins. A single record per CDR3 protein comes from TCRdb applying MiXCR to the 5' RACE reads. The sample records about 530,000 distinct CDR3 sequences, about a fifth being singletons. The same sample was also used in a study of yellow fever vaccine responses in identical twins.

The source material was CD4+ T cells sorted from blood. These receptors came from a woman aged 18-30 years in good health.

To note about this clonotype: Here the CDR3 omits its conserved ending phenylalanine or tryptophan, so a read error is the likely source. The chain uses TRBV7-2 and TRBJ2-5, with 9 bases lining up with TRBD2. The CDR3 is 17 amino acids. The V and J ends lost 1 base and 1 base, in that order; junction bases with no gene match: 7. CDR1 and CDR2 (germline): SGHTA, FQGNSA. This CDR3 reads CASSLGGSGGFQETQYL. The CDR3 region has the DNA TGTGCCAGCAGCTTAGGTGGTAGCGGGGGTTTCCAAGAGACCCAGTACTTG.

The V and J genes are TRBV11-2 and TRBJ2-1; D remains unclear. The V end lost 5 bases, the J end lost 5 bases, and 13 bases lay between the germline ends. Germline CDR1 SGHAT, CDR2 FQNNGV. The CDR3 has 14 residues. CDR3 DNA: TGTGCCAGCAGCCCCCAGTATTCCAACAATGAGCAGTTCTTC. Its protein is CASSPQYSNNEQFF.

CDR3 DNA sequence: TGCAGCGTTCAGGGTAGCTCTGGAAACACCATATATTTT. This codes for CSVQGSSGNTIYF. The chain uses TRBV29-1 and TRBJ1-3, with D possibly TRBD1 on 5 matching bases. The CDR3 is 13 amino acids. The germline V gene encodes CDR1 SQVTM and CDR2 ANQGSEA. The ends were cut back, 5 bases at V and 0 bases at J, with 8 bases in the middle.

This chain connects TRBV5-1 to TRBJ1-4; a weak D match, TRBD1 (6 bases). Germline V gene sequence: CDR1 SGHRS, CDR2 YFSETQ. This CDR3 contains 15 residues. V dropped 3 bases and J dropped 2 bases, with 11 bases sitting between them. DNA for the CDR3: TGCGCCAGCAGCTCAGTCCAGGGGACTAATGAAAAACTGTTTTTT. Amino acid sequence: CASSSVQGTNEKLFF.

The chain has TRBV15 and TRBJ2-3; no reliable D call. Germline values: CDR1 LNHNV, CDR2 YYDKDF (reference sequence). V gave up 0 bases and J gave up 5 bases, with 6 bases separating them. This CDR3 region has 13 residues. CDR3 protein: CATSRDLLDTQYF. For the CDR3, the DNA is TGTGCCACCAGCAGAGATTTGTTAGATACGCAGTATTTT.

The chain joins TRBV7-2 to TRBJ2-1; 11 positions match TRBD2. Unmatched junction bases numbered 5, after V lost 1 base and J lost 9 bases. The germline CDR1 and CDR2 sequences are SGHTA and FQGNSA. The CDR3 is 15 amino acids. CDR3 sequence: CASSLVLAGGVEQFF. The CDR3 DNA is TGTGCCAGCAGCTTAGTGCTAGCGGGGGGTGTTGAGCAGTTCTTC.

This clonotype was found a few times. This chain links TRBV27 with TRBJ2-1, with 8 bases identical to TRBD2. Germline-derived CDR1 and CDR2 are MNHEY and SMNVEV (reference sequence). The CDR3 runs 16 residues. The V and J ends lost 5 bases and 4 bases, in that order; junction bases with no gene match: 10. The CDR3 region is CASSPRLANPYNEQFF. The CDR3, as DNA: TGTGCCAGCAGTCCAAGACTAGCGAATCCTTACAATGAGCAGTTCTTC.

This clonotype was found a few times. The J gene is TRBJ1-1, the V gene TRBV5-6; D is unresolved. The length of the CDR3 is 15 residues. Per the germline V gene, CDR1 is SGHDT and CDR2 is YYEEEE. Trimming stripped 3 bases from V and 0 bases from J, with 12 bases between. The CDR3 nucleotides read TGTGCCAGCAGCTCCCTCGGGCCTTTGAACACTGAAGCTTTCTTT. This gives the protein CASSSLGPLNTEAFF.

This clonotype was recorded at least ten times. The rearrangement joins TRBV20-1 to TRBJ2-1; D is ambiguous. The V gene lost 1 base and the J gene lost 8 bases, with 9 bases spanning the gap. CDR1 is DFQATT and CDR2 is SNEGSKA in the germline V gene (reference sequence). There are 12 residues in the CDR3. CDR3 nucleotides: TGCAGTGCTAGAGGGTATTGGGATGAGCAGTTCTTC. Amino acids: CSARGYWDEQFF.

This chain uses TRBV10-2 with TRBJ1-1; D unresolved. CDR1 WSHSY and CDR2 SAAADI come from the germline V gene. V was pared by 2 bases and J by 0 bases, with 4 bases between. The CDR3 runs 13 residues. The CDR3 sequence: CASSEVLNTEAFF. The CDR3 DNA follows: TGCGCCAGCAGTGAGGTTCTGAACACTGAAGCTTTCTTT.

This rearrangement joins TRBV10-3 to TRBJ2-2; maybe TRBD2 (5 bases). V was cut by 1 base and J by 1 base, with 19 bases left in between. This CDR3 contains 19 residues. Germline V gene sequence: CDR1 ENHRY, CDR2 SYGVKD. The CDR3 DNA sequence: TGTGCCATCAGTGAGTGGTTTCGGAGAATAGCGCGGAACACCGGGGAGCTGTTTTTT. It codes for CAISEWFRRIARNTGELFF.

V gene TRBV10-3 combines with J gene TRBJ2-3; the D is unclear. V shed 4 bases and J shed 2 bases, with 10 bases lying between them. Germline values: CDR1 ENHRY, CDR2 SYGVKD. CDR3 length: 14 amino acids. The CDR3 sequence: CAISGQLTTDTQYF. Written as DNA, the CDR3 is TGTGCCATCAGTGGGCAGCTAACCACAGATACGCAGTATTTT.

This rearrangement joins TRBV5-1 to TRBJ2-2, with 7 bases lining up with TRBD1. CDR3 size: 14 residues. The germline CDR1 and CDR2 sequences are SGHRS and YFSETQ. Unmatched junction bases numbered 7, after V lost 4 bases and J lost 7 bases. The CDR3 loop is CASSIMTGSGELFF. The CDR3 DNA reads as TGCGCCAGCAGCATAATGACAGGGAGCGGGGAGCTGTTTTTT.

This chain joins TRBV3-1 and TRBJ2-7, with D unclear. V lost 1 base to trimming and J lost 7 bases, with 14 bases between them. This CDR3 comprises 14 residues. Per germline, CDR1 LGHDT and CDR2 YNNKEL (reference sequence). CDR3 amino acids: CASSQALGPREQYF. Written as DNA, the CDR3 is TGTGCCAGCAGCCAAGCCCTCGGCCCTCGAGAGCAGTACTTC.

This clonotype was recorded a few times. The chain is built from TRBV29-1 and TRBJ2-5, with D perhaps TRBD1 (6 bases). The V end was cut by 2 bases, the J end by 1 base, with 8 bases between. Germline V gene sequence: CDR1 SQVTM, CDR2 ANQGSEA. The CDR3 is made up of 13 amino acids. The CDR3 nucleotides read TGCAGCGTTGAACAGGGGTCCCAAGAGACCCAGTACTTC. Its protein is CSVEQGSQETQYF.

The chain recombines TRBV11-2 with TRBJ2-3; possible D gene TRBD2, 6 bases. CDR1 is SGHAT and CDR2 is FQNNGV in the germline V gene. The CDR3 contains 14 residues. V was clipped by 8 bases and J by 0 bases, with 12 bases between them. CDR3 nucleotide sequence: TGTGCCAGCGGTGCTGGGGGGAGCACAGATACGCAGTATTTT. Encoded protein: CASGAGGSTDTQYF. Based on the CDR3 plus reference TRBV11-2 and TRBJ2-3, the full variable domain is EAGVAQSPRYKIIEKRQSVAFWCNPISGHATLYWYQQILGQGPKLLIQFQNNGVVDDSQLPKDRFSAERLKGVDSTLKIQPAKLEDSAVYLCASGAGGSTDTQYFGPGTRLTVL.

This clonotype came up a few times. This chain's CDR3 is CASSYRASGVSYEQYF. The CDR3 bases are TGTGCCAGCAGTTACCGGGCTAGCGGCGTCTCCTACGAGCAGTACTTC. V is TRBV6-5 and J is TRBJ2-7; 7 nucleotides agree with TRBD2. The germline CDR1 and CDR2 sequences are MNHEY and SVGAGI. This CDR3 spans 16 amino acids. The junction had 7 bases not matched to a gene; V was cut back by 2 bases and J by 0 bases.

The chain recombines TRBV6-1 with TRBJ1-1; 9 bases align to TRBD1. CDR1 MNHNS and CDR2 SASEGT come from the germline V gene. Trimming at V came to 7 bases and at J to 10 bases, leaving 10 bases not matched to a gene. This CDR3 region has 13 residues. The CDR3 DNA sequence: TGTGCCAGCAACATCCGGGACAGGGTGTTAGCTTTCTTT. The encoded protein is CASNIRDRVLAFF.

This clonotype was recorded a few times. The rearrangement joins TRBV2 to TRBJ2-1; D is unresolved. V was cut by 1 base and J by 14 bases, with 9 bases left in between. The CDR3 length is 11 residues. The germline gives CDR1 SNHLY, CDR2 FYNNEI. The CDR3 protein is CASSEEGPKFF. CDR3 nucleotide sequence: TGTGCCAGCAGTGAAGAAGGGCCCAAGTTCTTC.

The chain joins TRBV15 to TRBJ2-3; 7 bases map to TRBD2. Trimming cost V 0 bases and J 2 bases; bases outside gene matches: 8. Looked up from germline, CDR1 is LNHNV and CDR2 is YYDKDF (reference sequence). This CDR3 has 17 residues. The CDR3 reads CATSRDVAGASTDTQYF. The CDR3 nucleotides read TGTGCCACCAGCAGAGATGTTGCGGGAGCTTCCACAGATACGCAGTATTTT.

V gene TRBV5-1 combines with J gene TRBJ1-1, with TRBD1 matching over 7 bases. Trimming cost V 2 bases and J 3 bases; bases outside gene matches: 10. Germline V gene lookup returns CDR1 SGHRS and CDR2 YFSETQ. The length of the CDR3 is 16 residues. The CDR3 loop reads CASSFYSGTADTEAFF. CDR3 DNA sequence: TGCGCCAGCAGCTTCTACTCCGGGACAGCGGACACTGAAGCTTTCTTT.

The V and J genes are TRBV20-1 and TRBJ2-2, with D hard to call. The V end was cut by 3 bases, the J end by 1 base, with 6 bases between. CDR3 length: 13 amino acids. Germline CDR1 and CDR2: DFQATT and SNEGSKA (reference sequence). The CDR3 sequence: CSARKGNTGELFF. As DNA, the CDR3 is TGCAGTGCTAGGAAAGGGAACACCGGGGAGCTGTTTTTT.

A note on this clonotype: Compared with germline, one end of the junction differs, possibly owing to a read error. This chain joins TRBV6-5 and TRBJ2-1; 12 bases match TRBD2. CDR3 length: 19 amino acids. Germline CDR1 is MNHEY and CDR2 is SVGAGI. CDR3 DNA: TGTGCCAGTAGTTACCTCAGGTCGACTAGCGGGGGCTCCTACAATGAGCAGTTCTTC. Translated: CASSYLRSTSGGSYNEQFF.

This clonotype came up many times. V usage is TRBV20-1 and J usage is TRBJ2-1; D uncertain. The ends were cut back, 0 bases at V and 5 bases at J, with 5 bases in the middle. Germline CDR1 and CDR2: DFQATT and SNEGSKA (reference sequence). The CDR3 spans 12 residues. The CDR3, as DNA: TGCAGTGCTAGAGATAGGCACAATGAGCAGTTCTTC. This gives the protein CSARDRHNEQFF.

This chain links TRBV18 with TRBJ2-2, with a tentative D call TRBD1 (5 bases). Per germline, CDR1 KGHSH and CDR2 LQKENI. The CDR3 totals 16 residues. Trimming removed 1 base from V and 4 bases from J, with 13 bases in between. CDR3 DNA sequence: TGTGCCAGCTCACCACAGGGGTCTGTGACCACCGGGGAGCTGTTTTTT. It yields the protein CASSPQGSVTTGELFF.

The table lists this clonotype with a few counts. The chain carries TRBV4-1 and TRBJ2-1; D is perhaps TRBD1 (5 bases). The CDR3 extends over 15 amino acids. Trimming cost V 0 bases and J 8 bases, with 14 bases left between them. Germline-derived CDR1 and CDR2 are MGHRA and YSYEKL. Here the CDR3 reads CASSQDGQGRDEQFF. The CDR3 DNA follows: TGCGCCAGCAGCCAAGATGGTCAGGGAAGGGATGAGCAGTTCTTC.

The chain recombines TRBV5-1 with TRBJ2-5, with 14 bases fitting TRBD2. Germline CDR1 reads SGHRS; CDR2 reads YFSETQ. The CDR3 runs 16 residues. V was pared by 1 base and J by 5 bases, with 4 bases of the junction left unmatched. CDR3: CASSLPGTSGGETQYF. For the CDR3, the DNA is TGCGCCAGCAGCTTGCCCGGGACTAGCGGGGGCGAGACCCAGTACTTC.